These 17 T cell receptor beta chains were sequenced from one sample in a study of blood T cell repertoires in COVID-19. Using immunoSEQ multiplex PCR, the repertoire was profiled, and TCRdb retains in-frame clones only, with some absent. The sample lists 200,000 to 250,000 clones; 86% were seen once. Sequenced: peripheral blood. These receptors all come from a man aged 80 or over with acute or convalescent COVID-19.

The chain links TRBV7-9 to TRBJ1-5; perhaps TRBD1 as D (6 bases). Germline V gene sequence: CDR1 SEHNR, CDR2 FQNEAQ (reference sequence). V dropped 1 base and J dropped 2 bases, with 15 bases sitting between them. This CDR3 has 17 amino acids. The CDR3 DNA sequence: TGTGCCAGCAGCTTAGAGCGGGGGCGGGCGGGCAATCAGCCCCAGCATTTT. This translates into CASSLERGRAGNQPQHF. The complete variable domain, with remaining parts taken from reference TRBV7-9 and TRBJ1-5, reads DTGVSQNPRHKITKRGQNVTFRCDPISEHNRLYWYRQTLGQGPEFLTYFQNEAQLEKSRLLSDRFSAERPKGSFSTLEIQRTEQGDSAMYLCASSLERGRAGNQPQHFGDGTRLSIL.

This chain links TRBV2 with TRBJ2-1; weak D call: TRBD1 (7 bases). CDR1 SNHLY and CDR2 FYNNEI come from the germline V gene. The ends were cut back, 2 bases at V and 8 bases at J, with 16 bases in the middle. This CDR3 comprises 15 residues. CDR3 sequence reads: CASSEWAGGKDEQFF. The CDR3 DNA reads as TGTGCCAGCAGTGAATGGGCAGGGGGGAAGGATGAGCAGTTCTTC.

The V call is TRBV7-2, the J call TRBJ1-2; TRBD1 matches 8 bases. The CDR3 consists of 15 residues. V was clipped by 3 bases and J by 8 bases; unmatched bases: 11. Germline lookup yields CDR1 SGHTA and CDR2 FQGNSA. The CDR3 region has the DNA TGTGCCAGCAGCTTGTTTTTGGGACAGGTGGGCGGCTACACCTTC. It codes for CASSLFLGQVGGYTF.

V usage is TRBV18 and J usage is TRBJ2-6; 9 bases agree with TRBD1. The CDR3 totals 17 residues. Trimming removed 2 bases from V and 4 bases from J; junction bases left unmatched: 6. The V gene's germline CDR1 is KGHSH and CDR2 LQKENI. The CDR3 loop is CASSPGTGSSGANVLTF. The CDR3 DNA reads TGTGCCAGCTCACCAGGGACAGGGAGCTCCGGGGCCAACGTCCTGACTTTC.

V and J are TRBV4-1 and TRBJ1-2; 12 bases align to TRBD1. There are 17 residues in the CDR3. The germline gives CDR1 MGHRA, CDR2 YSYEKL. V dropped 2 bases and J dropped 4; count of bases not matched to a gene: 8. CDR3 residues: CASSQMNPGQGAYGYTF. The DNA for the CDR3 is TGCGCCAGCAGCCAAATGAACCCGGGACAGGGGGCCTATGGCTACACCTTC.

For this clone: The sample has other DNA sequences that encode this CDR3 too. The V gene is TRBV11-2, the J gene TRBJ2-7, with 7 positions matching TRBD1. Germline V gene sequence: CDR1 SGHAT, CDR2 FQNNGV. The trim removed 1 base at V and 4 bases at J, leaving 4 bases unmatched. The CDR3 covers 14 residues. Here the CDR3 reads CASSLGQGVYEQYF. The CDR3 DNA sequence: TGTGCCAGCAGCTTAGGGCAGGGGGTATACGAGCAGTACTTC.

This chain joins TRBV27 and TRBJ2-3; 16 bases align to TRBD2. After removal of 0 bases from V and 9 bases from J, the junction contained 9 bases not matched to a gene. This CDR3 is built from 18 residues. Looked up from germline, CDR1 is MNHEY and CDR2 is SMNVEV (reference sequence). The CDR3 protein is CASSLSGLGTSGRGTQYF. The CDR3 coding sequence is TGTGCCAGCAGTTTATCAGGCCTCGGGACTAGCGGGAGGGGGACGCAGTATTTT.

The CDR3 sequence is CASRPQVLGLEQYF. The CDR3 DNA reads TGTGCCAGCAGGCCACAGGTCCTGGGACTCGAGCAGTACTTC. The chain links TRBV2 to TRBJ2-7, with a weak D call TRBD2 (6 bases). The CDR3 covers 14 residues. V was clipped by 6 bases and J by 6 bases, with 18 bases between them. Germline CDR1 SNHLY, CDR2 FYNNEI.

The V call is TRBV29-1, the J call TRBJ1-2; possible D gene TRBD1, 5 bases. Per germline, CDR1 SQVTM and CDR2 ANQGSEA. The CDR3 length is 14 residues. V gave up 2 bases and J gave up 5 bases, with 15 bases separating them. The CDR3 DNA reads TGCAGCGTTGAAAGTCCAGGGTCCCCTTATGGCTACACCTTC. It yields the protein CSVESPGSPYGYTF.

The J gene is TRBJ2-2, the V gene TRBV5-1, with TRBD2 identical over 7 bases. Germline CDR1 and CDR2: SGHRS and YFSETQ. The CDR3 consists of 15 residues. The V and J ends lost 1 base and 6 bases, in that order; junction bases with no gene match: 6. This chain's CDR3 is CASSLSGVGAGELFF. The CDR3 bases are TGCGCCAGCAGCTTGAGCGGGGTTGGGGCCGGGGAGCTGTTTTTT.

The gene calls are TRBV10-1 and TRBJ2-1; D is possibly TRBD2 (6 bases). Germline V gene sequence: CDR1 WNHNN, CDR2 SYGVQD (reference sequence). The CDR3 runs 18 residues. Trimming cost V 10 bases and J 0 bases, with 25 bases left between them. Here the CDR3 DNA reads TGCGCCATCCCGACTAGTGCCCGACCTAAATGCTCCTACAATGAGCAGTTCTTC. This translates into CAIPTSARPKCSYNEQFF.

The V call is TRBV2, the J call TRBJ2-1; a weak D match, TRBD1 (5 bases). Germline CDR1 SNHLY, CDR2 FYNNEI. Trimming shortened V by 4 bases and J by 6 bases, and 13 bases separated the two germline ends. The CDR3 spans 14 residues. The CDR3, as DNA: TGTGCCAGCAGTGTTGACAGAATCGCCAATGAGCAGTTCTTC. Encoded protein: CASSVDRIANEQFF.

The chain recombines TRBV28 with TRBJ1-2; no reliable D call. The CDR3 is 13 amino acids. V dropped 2 bases and J dropped 3 bases, with 7 bases sitting between them. Germline CDR1 and CDR2: MDHEN and SYDVKM. The CDR3: CASSLGEDYGYTF. The CDR3 region has the DNA TGTGCCAGCAGTTTAGGAGAAGACTATGGCTACACCTTC.

The chain carries TRBV29-1 and TRBJ1-4, with 9 bases matching TRBD1. V gave up 6 bases and J gave up 1 base; unmatched junction bases: 0. The CDR3 sequence is 13 residues long. Germline CDR1 reads SQVTM; CDR2 reads ANQGSEA. CDR3 sequence: CSVGQGTNEKLFF. The CDR3 DNA follows: TGCAGCGTGGGACAGGGAACTAATGAAAAACTGTTTTTT.

The chain employs TRBV10-3 and TRBJ1-2; D not certain. The V gene lost 6 bases and the J gene lost 6 bases, with 20 bases spanning the gap. The CDR3 totals 15 residues. The germline gives CDR1 ENHRY, CDR2 SYGVKD. DNA for the CDR3: TGTGCCATCAGCGATCGGAGGGCAGTTAGGAATGGCTACACCTTC. The encoded protein is CAISDRRAVRNGYTF.

This clone was seen a handful of times. This chain uses TRBV2 with TRBJ1-2; no definite D call. The V gene's germline CDR1 is SNHLY and CDR2 FYNNEI. V was trimmed by 5 bases and J by 3 bases, leaving 10 bases between them. This CDR3 has 13 amino acids. CDR3 sequence reads: CASSIESDYGYTF. CDR3 nucleotide sequence: TGTGCCAGCAGTATCGAGTCGGACTATGGCTACACCTTC.

The J gene is TRBJ1-1, the V gene TRBV4-2, with D perhaps matching TRBD1 (5 bases). Trimming took 0 bases from V and 6 from J, leaving 14 bases between them. This CDR3 spans 15 amino acids. Germline CDR1 is LGHNA and CDR2 is YNFKEQ. In nucleotides, the CDR3 is TGTGCCAGCAGCCAAGATCATCAGGGTTTGGCTGAAGCTTTCTTT. It encodes CASSQDHQGLAEAFF.